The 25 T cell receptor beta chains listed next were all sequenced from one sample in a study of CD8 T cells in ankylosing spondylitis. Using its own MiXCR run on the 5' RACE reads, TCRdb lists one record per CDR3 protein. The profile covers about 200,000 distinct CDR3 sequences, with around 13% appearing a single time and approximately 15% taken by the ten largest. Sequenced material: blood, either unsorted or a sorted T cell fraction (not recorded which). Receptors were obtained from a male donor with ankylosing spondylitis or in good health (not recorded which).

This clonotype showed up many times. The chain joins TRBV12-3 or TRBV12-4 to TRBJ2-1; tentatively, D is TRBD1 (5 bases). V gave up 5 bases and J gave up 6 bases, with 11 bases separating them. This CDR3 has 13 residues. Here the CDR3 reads CASSDRRVNEQFF. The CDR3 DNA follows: TGTGCCAGCAGTGACCGCAGGGTCAATGAGCAGTTCTTC.

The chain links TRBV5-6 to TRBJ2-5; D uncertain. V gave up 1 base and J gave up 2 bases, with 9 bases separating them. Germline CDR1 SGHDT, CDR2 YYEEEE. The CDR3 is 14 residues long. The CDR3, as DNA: TGTGCCAGCAGCTTGCGAGCGTTTCAAGAGACCCAGTACTTC. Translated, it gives CASSLRAFQETQYF.

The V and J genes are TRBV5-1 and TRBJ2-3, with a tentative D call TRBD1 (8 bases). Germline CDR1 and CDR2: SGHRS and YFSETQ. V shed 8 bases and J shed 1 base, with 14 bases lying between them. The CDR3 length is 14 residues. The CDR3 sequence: CASFTGGGTDTQYF. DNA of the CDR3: TGCGCCAGTTTCACAGGGGGGGGCACAGATACGCAGTATTTT. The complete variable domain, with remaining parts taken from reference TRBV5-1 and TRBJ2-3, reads KAGVTQTPRYLIKTRGQQVTLSCSPISGHRSVSWYQQTPGQGLQFLFEYFSETQRNKGNFPGRFSGRQFSNSRSEMNVSTLELGDSALYLCASFTGGGTDTQYFGPGTRLTVL.

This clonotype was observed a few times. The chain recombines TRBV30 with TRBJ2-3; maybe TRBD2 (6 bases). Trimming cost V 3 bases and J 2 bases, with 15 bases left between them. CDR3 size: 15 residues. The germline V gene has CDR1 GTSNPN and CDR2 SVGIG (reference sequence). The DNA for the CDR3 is TGTGCCTGGAGGCCCGAGCGGGTGGCCACAGATACGCAGTATTTT. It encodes CAWRPERVATDTQYF.

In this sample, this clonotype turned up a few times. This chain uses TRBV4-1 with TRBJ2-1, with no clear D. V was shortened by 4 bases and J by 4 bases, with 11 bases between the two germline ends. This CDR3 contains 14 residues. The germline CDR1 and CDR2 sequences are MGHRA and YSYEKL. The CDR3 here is CASSPSTVYNEQFF. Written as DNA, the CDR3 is TGCGCCAGCAGCCCGTCAACAGTTTACAATGAGCAGTTCTTC.

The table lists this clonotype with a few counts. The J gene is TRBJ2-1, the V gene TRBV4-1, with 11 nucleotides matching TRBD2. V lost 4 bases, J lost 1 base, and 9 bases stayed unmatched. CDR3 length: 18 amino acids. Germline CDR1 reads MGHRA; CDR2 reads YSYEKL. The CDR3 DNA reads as TGCGCCAGCAGCCCCTCCGGCCGGACTAGCGGGTCCTACAATGAGCAGTTCTTC. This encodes CASSPSGRTSGSYNEQFF.

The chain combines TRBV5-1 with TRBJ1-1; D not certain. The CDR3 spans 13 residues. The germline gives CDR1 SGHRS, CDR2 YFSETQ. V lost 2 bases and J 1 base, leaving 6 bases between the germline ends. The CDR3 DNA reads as TGCGCCAGCAGCTTCCTGCAGAACACTGAAGCTTTCTTT. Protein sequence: CASSFLQNTEAFF.

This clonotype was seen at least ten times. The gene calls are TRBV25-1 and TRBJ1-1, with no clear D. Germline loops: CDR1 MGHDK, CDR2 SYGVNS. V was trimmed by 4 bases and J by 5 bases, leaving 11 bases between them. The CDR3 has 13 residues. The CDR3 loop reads CASSATGYTEAFF. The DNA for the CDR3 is TGTGCCAGCAGTGCCACCGGTTATACTGAAGCTTTCTTT.

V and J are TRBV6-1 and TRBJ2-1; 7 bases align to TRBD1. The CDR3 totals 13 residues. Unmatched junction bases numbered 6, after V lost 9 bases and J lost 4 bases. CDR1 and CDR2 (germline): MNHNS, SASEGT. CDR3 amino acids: CASMDRSYNEQFF. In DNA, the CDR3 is TGTGCCAGTATGGACAGGAGTTACAATGAGCAGTTCTTC.

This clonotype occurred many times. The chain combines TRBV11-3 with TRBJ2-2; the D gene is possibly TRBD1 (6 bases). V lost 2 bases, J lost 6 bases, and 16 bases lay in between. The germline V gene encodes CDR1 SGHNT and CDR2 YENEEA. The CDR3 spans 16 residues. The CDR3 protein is CASSLILQQGAGELFF. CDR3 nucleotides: TGTGCCAGCAGCTTAATCCTTCAACAGGGTGCCGGGGAGCTGTTTTTT.

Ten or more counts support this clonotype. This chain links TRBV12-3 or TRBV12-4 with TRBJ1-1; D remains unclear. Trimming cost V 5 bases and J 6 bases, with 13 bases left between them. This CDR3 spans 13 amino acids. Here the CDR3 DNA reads TGTGCCAGCAGTGCCGGCCTGGTCGCTGAAGCTTTCTTT. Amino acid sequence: CASSAGLVAEAFF.

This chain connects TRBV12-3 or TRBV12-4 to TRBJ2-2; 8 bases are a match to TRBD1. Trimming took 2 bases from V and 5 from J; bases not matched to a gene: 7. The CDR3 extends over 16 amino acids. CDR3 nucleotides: TGTGCCAGCAGTTTAATGACGGACAGGGTAACCGGGGAGCTGTTTTTT. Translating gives CASSLMTDRVTGELFF.

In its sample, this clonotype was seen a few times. The CDR3 protein is CASSPNRGQSYNEQFF. CDR3 nucleotides: TGTGCCAGCTCTCCGAACAGGGGGCAATCCTACAATGAGCAGTTCTTC. V and J are TRBV18 and TRBJ2-1, with 9 bases that match TRBD1. J was trimmed by 1 base and V by 6 bases; bases with no gene match: 7. The germline CDR1 and CDR2 sequences are KGHSH and LQKENI. The CDR3 contains 16 residues.

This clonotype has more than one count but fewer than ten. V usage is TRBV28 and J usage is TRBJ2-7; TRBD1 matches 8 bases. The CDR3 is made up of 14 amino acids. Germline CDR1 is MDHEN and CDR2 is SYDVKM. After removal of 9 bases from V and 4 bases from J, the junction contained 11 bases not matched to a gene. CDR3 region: CASSRQGPFYEQYF. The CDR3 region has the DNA TGTGCCAGTTCACGACAGGGGCCCTTTTACGAGCAGTACTTC.

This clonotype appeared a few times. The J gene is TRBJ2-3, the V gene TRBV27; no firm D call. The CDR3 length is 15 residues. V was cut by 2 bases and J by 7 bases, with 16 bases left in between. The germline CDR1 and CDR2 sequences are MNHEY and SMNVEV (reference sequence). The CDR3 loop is CASSLDITTSNTQYF. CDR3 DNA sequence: TGTGCCAGCAGTTTAGACATAACGACCTCTAATACGCAGTATTTT.

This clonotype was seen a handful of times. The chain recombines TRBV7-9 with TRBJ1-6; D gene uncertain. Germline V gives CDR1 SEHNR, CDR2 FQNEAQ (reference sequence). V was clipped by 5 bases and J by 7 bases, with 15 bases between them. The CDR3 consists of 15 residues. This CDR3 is CASSPAEAPNSPLHF. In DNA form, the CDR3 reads TGTGCCAGCAGCCCGGCCGAGGCCCCCAATTCACCCCTCCACTTT.

In nucleotides, the CDR3 is TGTGCCAGCAGCGTAGTTCCGGGAGGGGGCACAGATACGCAGTATTTT. Translation: CASSVVPGGGTDTQYF. The chain employs TRBV9 and TRBJ2-3, with 8 nucleotides matching TRBD2. After removal of 0 bases from V and 1 base from J, the junction contained 4 bases not matched to a gene. Germline V gene data show CDR1 as SGDLS and CDR2 as YYNGEE. The CDR3 spans 16 residues.

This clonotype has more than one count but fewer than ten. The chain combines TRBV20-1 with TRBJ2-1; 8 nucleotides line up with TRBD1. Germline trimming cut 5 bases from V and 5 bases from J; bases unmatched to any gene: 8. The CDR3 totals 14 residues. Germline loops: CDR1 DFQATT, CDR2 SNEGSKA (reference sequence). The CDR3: CSAPTGDRNNEQFF. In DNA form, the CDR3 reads TGCAGTGCTCCCACAGGGGACAGGAACAATGAGCAGTTCTTC.

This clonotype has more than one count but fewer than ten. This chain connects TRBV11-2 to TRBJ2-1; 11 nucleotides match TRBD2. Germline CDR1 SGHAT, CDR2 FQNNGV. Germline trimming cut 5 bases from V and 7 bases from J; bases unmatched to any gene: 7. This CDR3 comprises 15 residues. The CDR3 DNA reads TGTGCCAGCAGCAACCTAGCGGGAGGAAGGAATGAGCAGTTCTTC. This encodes CASSNLAGGRNEQFF.

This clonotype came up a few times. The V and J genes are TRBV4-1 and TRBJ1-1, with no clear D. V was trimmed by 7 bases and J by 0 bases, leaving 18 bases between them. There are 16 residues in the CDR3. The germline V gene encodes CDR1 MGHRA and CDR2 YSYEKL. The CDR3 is CASTSIGVSMNTEAFF. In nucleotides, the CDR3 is TGCGCCAGCACCTCAATCGGGGTGAGCATGAACACTGAAGCTTTCTTT.

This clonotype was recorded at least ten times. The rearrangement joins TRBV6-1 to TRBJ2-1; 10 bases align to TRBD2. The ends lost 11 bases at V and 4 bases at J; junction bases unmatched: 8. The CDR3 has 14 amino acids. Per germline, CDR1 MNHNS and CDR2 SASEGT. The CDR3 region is CAALSGGFYNEQFF. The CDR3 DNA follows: TGTGCCGCCCTTAGCGGGGGGTTTTACAATGAGCAGTTCTTC.

The CDR3 DNA sequence: TGTGCCATCAGTGCGGGGACTAGCGGAGATACGCAGTATTTT. Its translation: CAISAGTSGDTQYF. The chain links TRBV10-3 to TRBJ2-3; 11 bases align to TRBD2. Per germline, CDR1 ENHRY and CDR2 SYGVKD. The V segment lost 4 bases and the J segment 5 bases; nucleotides outside the gene matches: 2. This CDR3 contains 14 residues.

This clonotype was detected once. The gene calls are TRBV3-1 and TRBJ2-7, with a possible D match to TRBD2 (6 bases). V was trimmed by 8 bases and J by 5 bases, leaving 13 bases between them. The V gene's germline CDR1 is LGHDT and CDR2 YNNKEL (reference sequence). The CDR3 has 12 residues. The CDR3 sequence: CASGDGSHEQYF. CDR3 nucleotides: TGTGCCAGCGGTGACGGGAGCCACGAGCAGTACTTC.

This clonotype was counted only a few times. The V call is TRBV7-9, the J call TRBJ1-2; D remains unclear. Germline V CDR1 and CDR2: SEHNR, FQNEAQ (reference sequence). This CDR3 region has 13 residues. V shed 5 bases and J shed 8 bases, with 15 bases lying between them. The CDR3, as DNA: TGTGCCAGCAGCCTGGAGGGTCTAGGAGGCTACACCTTC. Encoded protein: CASSLEGLGGYTF. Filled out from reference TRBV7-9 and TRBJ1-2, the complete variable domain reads DTGVSQNPRHKITKRGQNVTFRCDPISEHNRLYWYRQTLGQGPEFLTYFQNEAQLEKSRLLSDRFSAERPKGSFSTLEIQRTEQGDSAMYLCASSLEGLGGYTFGSGTRLTVV.

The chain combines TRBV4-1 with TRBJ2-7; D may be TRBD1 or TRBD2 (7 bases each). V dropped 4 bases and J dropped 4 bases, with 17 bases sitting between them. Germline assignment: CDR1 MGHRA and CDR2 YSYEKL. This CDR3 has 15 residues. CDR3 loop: CASSPKGAGVYEQYF. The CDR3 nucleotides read TGCGCCAGCAGCCCCAAGGGGGCGGGGGTATACGAGCAGTACTTC.